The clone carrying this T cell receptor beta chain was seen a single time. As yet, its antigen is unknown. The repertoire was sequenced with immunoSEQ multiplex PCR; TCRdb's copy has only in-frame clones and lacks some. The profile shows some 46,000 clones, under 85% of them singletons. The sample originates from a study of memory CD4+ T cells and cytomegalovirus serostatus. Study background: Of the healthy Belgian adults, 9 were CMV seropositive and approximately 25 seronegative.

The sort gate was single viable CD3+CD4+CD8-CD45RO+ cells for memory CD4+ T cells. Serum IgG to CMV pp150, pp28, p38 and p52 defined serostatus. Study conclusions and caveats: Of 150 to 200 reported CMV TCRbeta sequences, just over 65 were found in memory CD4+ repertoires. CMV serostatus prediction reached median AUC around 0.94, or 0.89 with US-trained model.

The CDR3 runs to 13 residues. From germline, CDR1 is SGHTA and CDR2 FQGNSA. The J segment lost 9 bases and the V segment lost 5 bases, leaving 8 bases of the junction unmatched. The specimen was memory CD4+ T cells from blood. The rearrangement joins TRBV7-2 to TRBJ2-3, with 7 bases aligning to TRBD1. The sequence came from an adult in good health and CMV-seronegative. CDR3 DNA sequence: TGTGCCAGCAGCAAAGACAGGGTTCGAACGCAGTATTTT. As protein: CASSKDRVRTQYF.